A single sample is the source of the 8 T cell receptor beta chains below, sequenced in a study of blood T cell repertoires in COVID-19. The protocol was immunoSEQ multiplex PCR, while the TCRdb copy is restricted to in-frame clones and leaves out a portion. The sample consists of approximately 280,000 clones, around 90% of them appearing once. Sample: peripheral blood. The receptors come from a woman aged 25 to 39 with COVID-19, enrolled during active disease.

The chain recombines TRBV18 with TRBJ1-2, with 11 bases lining up with TRBD1. The CDR3 extends over 15 amino acids. V shed 2 bases, J shed 7 bases, and the junction held 6 bases outside the gene matches. Germline assignment: CDR1 KGHSH and CDR2 LQKENI. CDR3 residues: CASSPTDRGQGGYTF. In DNA, the CDR3 is TGTGCCAGCTCACCAACGGACAGGGGGCAAGGTGGCTACACCTTC.

The genes are TRBV19 and TRBJ2-5, with D possibly matching TRBD2 (6 bases). V was cut by 4 bases and J by 2 bases, with 8 bases left in between. This CDR3 is built from 13 residues. Germline V gene lookup returns CDR1 LNHDA and CDR2 SQIVND (reference sequence). The CDR3 is CASSTGLQETQYF. The CDR3 DNA is TGTGCCAGTAGTACGGGACTGCAAGAGACCCAGTACTTC.

V is TRBV5-1 and J is TRBJ2-7; possible D gene TRBD1, 6 bases. This CDR3 has 13 residues. In germline, CDR1 is SGHRS, CDR2 YFSETQ. Trimming removed 0 bases from V and 3 bases from J, with 7 bases in between. CDR3 protein: CASSLGGRYEQYF. In DNA form, the CDR3 reads TGCGCCAGCAGCTTGGGGGGGCGCTACGAGCAGTACTTC.

This clone was picked up one time. The gene calls are TRBV4-1 and TRBJ2-2; no firm D call. The CDR3 totals 16 residues. V gave up 1 base and J gave up 7 bases, with 16 bases separating them. Germline V gives CDR1 MGHRA, CDR2 YSYEKL. CDR3 sequence (DNA): TGCGCCAGCAGCCAAGTAGGTCGGCAGGTTTTCGGGGAGCTGTTTTTT. Its protein is CASSQVGRQVFGELFF.

The chain is built from TRBV7-8 and TRBJ2-2, with 13 bases aligning to TRBD2. This CDR3 is built from 18 residues. V dropped 1 base and J dropped 4; count of bases not matched to a gene: 6. Germline V gene sequence: CDR1 SGHVS, CDR2 FQNEAQ. The CDR3 DNA sequence: TGTGCCAGCAGCTTAGTGACTAGCGGGAGGATTTTCACCGGGGAGCTGTTTTTT. Its protein product is CASSLVTSGRIFTGELFF. The full variable domain, its missing parts supplied by reference TRBV7-8 and TRBJ2-2, is GAGVSQSPRYKVAKRGQDVALRCDPISGHVSLFWYQQALGQGPEFLTYFQNEAQLDKSGLPSDRFFAERPEGSVSTLKIQRTQQEDSAVYLCASSLVTSGRIFTGELFFGEGSRLTVL.

This chain uses TRBV3-1 (or the pseudogene TRBV3-2) with TRBJ2-3; 9 nucleotides agree with TRBD2. Germline-derived CDR1 and CDR2 are LGHDT and YNNKEL (reference sequence). J was trimmed by 3 bases and V by 3 bases; bases with no gene match: 7. The CDR3 contains 16 residues. The CDR3 coding sequence is TGTGCCAGCAGCCACGGGCTAGCGGGACCGACAGATACGCAGTATTTT. It specifies CASSHGLAGPTDTQYF.

The chain carries TRBV2 and TRBJ1-2; D possibly corresponds to TRBD1 (5 bases). V was shortened by 5 bases and J by 2 bases, with 9 bases between the two germline ends. The germline V gene encodes CDR1 SNHLY and CDR2 FYNNEI. The CDR3 extends over 13 amino acids. The CDR3 sequence is CASSIDRNYGYTF. CDR3 coding DNA: TGTGCCAGCAGTATTGACAGAAACTATGGCTACACCTTC.

V usage is TRBV6-5 and J usage is TRBJ2-7, with D maybe TRBD1 (5 bases). V lost 2 bases to trimming and J lost 3 bases, with 17 bases between them. Germline V gene sequence: CDR1 MNHEY, CDR2 SVGAGI. This CDR3 spans 16 amino acids. The CDR3: CASSYRWMDTLYEQYF. CDR3 bases: TGTGCCAGCAGTTACCGATGGATGGACACGCTCTACGAGCAGTACTTC.